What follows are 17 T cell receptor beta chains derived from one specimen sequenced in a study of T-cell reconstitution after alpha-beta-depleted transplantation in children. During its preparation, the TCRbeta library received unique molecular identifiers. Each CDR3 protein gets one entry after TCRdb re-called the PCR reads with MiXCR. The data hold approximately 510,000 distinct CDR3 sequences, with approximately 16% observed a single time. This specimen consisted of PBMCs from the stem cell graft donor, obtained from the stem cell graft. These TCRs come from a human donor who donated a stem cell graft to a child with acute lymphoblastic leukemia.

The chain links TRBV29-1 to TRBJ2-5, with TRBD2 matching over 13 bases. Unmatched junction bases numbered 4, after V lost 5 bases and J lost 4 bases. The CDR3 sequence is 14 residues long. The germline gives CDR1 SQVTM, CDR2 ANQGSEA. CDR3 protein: CSVSGLAGAETQYF. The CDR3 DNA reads TGCAGCGTTTCTGGACTAGCGGGAGCAGAGACCCAGTACTTC.

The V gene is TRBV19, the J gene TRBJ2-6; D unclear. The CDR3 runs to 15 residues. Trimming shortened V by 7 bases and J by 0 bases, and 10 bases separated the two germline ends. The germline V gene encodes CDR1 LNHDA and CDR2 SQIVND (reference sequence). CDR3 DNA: TGTGCCAGTAAGAGTTCCGCCTCTGGGGCCAACGTCCTGACTTTC. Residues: CASKSSASGANVLTF.

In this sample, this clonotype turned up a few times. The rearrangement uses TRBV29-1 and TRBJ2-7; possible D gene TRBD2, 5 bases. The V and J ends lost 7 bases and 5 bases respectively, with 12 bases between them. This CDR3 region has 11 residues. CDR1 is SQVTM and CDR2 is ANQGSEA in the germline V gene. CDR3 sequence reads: CSGASGNEQYF. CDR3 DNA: TGCAGCGGTGCCTCGGGGAACGAGCAGTACTTC.

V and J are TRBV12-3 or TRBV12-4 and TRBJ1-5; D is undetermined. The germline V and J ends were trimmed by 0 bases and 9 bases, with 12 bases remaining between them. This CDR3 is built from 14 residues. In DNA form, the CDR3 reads TGTGCCAGCAGTTTAGCCGACGGGGTGCGGCCCCAGCATTTT. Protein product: CASSLADGVRPQHF.

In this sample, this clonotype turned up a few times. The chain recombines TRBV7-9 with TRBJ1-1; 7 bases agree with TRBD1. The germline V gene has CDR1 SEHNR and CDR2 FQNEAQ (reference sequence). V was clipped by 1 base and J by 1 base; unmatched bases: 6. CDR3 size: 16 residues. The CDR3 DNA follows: TGTGCCAGCAGCTTAGGACAGGGTCTGAGGAACACTGAAGCTTTCTTT. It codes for CASSLGQGLRNTEAFF.

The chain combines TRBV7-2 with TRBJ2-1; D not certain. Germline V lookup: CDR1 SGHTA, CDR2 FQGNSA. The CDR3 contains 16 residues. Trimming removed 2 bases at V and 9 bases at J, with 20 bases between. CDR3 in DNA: TGTGCCAGCAGCTTATTGGCTGGGTTCATAGTGCGTGAGCAGTTCTTC. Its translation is CASSLLAGFIVREQFF.

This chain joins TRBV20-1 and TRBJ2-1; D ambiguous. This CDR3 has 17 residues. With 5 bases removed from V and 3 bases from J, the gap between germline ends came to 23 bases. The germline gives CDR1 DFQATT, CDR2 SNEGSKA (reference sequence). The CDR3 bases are TGCAGTGCTCGTTCTCTTTTGCCTGAGCCCTACTACAATGAGCAGTTCTTC. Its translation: CSARSLLPEPYYNEQFF.

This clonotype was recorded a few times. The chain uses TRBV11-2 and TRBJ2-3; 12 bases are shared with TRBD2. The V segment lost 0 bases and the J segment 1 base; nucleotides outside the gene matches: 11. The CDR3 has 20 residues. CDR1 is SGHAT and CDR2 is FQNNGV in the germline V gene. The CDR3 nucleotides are TGTGCCAGCAGCTTAGAGGTCCGGCTAGCGGGAGGGCGGGGCACAGATACGCAGTATTTT. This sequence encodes CASSLEVRLAGGRGTDTQYF.

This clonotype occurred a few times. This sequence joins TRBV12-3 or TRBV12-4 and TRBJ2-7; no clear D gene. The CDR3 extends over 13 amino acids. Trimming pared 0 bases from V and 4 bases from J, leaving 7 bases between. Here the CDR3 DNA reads TGTGCCAGCAGTTTAGCGCAAAGATACGAGCAGTACTTC. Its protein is CASSLAQRYEQYF.

CDR3 region: CASSLGWGSDSYEQYF. CDR3 coding DNA: TGTGCCAGCAGCTTAGGATGGGGATCGGACTCCTACGAGCAGTACTTC. The rearrangement links TRBV7-6 to TRBJ2-7, with D uncertain. The CDR3 has 16 amino acids. V dropped 1 base and J dropped 0 bases, with 13 bases sitting between them. Per the germline V gene, CDR1 is SGHVS and CDR2 is FNYEAQ.

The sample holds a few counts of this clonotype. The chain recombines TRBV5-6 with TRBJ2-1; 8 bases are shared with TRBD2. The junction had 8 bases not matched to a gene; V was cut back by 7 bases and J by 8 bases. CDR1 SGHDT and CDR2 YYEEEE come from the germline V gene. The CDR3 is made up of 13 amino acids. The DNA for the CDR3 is TGTGCCAGCGATGGTAGCGGGATTTATGAGCAGTTCTTC. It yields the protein CASDGSGIYEQFF.

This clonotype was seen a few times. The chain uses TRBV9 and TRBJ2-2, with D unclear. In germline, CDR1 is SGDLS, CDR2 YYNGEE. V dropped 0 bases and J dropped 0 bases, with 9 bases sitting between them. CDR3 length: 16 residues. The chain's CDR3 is CASSVEGRANTGELFF. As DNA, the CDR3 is TGTGCCAGCAGCGTAGAGGGCAGAGCGAACACCGGGGAGCTGTTTTTT.

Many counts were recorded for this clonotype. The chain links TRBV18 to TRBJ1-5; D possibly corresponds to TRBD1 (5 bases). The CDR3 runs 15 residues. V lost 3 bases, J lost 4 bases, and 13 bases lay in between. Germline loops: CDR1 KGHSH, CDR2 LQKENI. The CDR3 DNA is TGTGCCAGCTCACCCCTCGGACAAGGGAATCAGCCCCAGCATTTT. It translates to CASSPLGQGNQPQHF.

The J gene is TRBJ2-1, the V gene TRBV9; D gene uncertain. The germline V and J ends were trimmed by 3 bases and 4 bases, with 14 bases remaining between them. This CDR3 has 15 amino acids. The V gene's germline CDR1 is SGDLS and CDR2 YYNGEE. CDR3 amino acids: CASSGVPGPYNEQFF. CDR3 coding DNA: TGTGCCAGCAGCGGCGTTCCCGGGCCATACAATGAGCAGTTCTTC.

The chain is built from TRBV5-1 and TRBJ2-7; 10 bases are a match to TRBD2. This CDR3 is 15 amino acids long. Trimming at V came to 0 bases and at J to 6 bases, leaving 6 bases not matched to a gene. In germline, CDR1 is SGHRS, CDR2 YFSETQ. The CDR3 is CASSLGTSGVTEQYF. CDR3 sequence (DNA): TGCGCCAGCAGCTTGGGGACTAGCGGAGTCACCGAGCAGTACTTC.

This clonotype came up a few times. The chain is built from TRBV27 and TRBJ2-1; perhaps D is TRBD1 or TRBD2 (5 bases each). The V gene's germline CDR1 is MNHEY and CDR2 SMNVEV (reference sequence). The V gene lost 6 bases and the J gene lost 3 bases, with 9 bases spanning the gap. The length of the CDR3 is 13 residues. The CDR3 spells CASSEGHYNEQFF. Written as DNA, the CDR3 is TGTGCCAGCAGCGAGGGGCACTACAATGAGCAGTTCTTC.

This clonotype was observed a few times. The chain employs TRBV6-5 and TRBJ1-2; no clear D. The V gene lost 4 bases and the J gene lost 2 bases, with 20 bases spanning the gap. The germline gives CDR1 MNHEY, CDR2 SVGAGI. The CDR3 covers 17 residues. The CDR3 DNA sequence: TGTGCCAGCAGTTCCATATCCTCCCCAACTGGGAACTATGGCTACACCTTC. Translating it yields CASSSISSPTGNYGYTF.